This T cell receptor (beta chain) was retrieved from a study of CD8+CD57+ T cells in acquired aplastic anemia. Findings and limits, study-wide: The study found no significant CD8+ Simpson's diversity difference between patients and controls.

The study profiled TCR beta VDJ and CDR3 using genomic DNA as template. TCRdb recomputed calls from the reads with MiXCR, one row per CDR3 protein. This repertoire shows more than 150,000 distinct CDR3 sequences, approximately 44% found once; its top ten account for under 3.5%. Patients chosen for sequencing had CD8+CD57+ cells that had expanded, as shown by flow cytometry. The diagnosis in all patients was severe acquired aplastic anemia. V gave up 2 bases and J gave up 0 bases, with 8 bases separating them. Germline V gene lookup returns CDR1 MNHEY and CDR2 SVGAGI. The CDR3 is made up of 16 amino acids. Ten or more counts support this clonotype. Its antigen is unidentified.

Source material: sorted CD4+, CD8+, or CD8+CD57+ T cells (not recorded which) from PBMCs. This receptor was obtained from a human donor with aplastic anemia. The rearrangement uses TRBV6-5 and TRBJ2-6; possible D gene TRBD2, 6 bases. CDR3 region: CASSYGGVSGANVLTF. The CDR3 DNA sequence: TGTGCCAGCAGTTACGGAGGGGTCTCTGGGGCCAACGTCCTGACTTTC.